This section outlines one TCR beta chain sequence together with its context. The antigen remains unidentified. This entry comes from a study of graft-versus-host responses after intestinal transplantation. At the level of the study: Each of the recipients got a multivisceral, liver-intestinal, or isolated intestinal transplant. The study gave all recipients anti-thymocyte globulin induction, then tacrolimus and steroids for about 3 years.

The data were produced by immunoSEQ multiplex PCR, yet TCRdb's version contains in-frame clones alone and is incomplete. The sample records under 30,000 clones, 90% being singletons. The study's findings and limits: GvH clones were found in recipient marrow; some appeared first in ileum or blood.

The CDR3 has 15 amino acids. Per germline, CDR1 SGHNT and CDR2 YYREEE (reference sequence). The V and J ends lost 4 bases and 2 bases, in that order; junction bases with no gene match: 6. The rearrangement joins TRBV5-4 to TRBJ2-1; 7 nucleotides align to TRBD1. This receptor was identified in a human patient who received an intestinal transplant, so some T cells may come from the graft donor. The sequenced sample was PBMCs, obtained approximately 38 days after intestinal transplant. Written as DNA, the CDR3 is TGTGCCAGCAGCCCCGGGACAGTCACCTACAATGAGCAGTTCTTC. Translating gives CASSPGTVTYNEQFF.